The clone carrying this TCR beta chain has a handful of counts. The antigen is unknown. A single heparinised draw of approximately 100 mL on average was taken per donor. The sample is drawn from a study of beta chain features in type 1 diabetes. Study-wide background: Age, gender and cell yields were alike across patients and healthy donors. General study results and limits: Sampled from patients, naive, central memory and Treg TCRB repertoires appeared more similar than those sampled from healthy donors.

The V end was cut by 5 bases, the J end by 8 bases, with 12 bases between. Germline V CDR1 and CDR2: SEHNR, FQNEAQ (reference sequence). The CDR3 loop spans 12 amino acids. As every portion of the isolated RNA was reverse transcribed, the sequencing read expressed TCRB transcripts. The average read count of naive, central memory and regulatory T cell samples was some 3.5 million. Clones were sequenced by immunoSEQ multiplex PCR, and TCRdb holds only the in-frame ones, with some missing. The table lists about 240,000 clones, 25% to 30% of them singletons. Sequencing was done on a sample of central memory CD4+ T cells from blood. This chain links TRBV7-9 with TRBJ1-2; TRBD1 is a possible D gene (6 bases). The receptor was derived from a man between 25 and 39 years old in good health. The CDR3 DNA reads TGTGCCAGCAGCAGGGACACTTGGGGCTACACCTTC. This sequence encodes CASSRDTWGYTF.